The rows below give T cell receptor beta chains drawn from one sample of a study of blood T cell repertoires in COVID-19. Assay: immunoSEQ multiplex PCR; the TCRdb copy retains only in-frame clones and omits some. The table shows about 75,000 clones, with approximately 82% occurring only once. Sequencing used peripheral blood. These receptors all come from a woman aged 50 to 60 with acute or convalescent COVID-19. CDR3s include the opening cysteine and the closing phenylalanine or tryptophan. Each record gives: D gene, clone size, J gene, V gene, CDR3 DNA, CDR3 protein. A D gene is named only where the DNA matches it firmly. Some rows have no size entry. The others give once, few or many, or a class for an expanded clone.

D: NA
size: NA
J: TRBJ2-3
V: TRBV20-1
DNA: TGCAGTGCCGATCTGATCGAGACGCAGTATTTT
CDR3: CSADLIETQYF

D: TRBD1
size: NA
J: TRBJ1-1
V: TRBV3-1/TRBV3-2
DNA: TGTGCCAGCAGCGTACCGGGACAGACGAACACTGAAGCTTTCTTT
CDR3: CASSVPGQTNTEAFF

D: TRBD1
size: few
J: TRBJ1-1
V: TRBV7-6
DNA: TGTGCCAGCAGCTTAGGGGTCCGGGGGACAGGGGGCCCTGAAGCTTTCTTT
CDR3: CASSLGVRGTGGPEAFF

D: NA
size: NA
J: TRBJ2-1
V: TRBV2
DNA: TGTGCCAGCAGTGGGTACAGTCTACCCAATGAGCAGTTCTTC
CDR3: CASSGYSLPNEQFF

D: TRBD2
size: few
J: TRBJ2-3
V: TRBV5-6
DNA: TGTGCCAGCAGCTTGGCCGGGGGGGCGTATACGCAGTATTTT
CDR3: CASSLAGGAYTQYF

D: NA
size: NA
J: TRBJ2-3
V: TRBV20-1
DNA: TGCAGTGCTGTGGGACTAGATACGCAGTATTTT
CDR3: CSAVGLDTQYF

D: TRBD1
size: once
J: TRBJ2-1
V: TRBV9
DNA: TGTGCCAGCAGCGTAGCTACGGGACAGGGAAATGAGCAGTTCTTC
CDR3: CASSVATGQGNEQFF

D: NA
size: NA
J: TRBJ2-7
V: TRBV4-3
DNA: TGCGCCAGCAGCCAAGATCCGGACGGGACCTACGAGCAGTACTTC
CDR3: CASSQDPDGTYEQYF

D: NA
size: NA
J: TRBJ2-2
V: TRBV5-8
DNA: TGTGCCAGCAGCCCGAACAGGAACACCGGGGAGCTGTTTTTT
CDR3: CASSPNRNTGELFF

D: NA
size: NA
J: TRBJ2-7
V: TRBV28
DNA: TGTGCCAGCAGTTTAATTCGCTTGGGAGACGAGCAGTACTTC
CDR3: CASSLIRLGDEQYF

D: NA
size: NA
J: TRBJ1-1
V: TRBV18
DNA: TGTGCCAGCTCACTAGGTCAGGGTCAGACTGAAGCTTTCTTT
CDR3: CASSLGQGQTEAFF

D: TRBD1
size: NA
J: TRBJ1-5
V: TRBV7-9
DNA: TGTGCCAGCAACCAAACCGGGACAGGGATCAATCAGCCCCAGCATTTT
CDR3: CASNQTGTGINQPQHF

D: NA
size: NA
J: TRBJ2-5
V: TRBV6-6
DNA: TGTGCCAGCAGTCCCGTCGGGGAGAAGACCCAGTACTTC
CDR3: CASSPVGEKTQYF

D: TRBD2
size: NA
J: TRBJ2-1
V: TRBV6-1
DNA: TGTGCCAGCAGTGCATCTACGGGGGGCTCCTACAATGAGCAGTTCTTC
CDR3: CASSASTGGSYNEQFF

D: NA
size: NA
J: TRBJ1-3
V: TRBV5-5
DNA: TGTGCCAGCAGCTTGGCGGGAGGAGGAAACACCATATATTTT
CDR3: CASSLAGGGNTIYF

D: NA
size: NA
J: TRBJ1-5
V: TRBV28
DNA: TGTGCCAGCAGTTTACCCCGTCTAATTAGCAATCAGCCCCAGCATTTT
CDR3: CASSLPRLISNQPQHF

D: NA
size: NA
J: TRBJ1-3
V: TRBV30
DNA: TGTGCCTGGACCAGGCCCAGTACGGGAAACACCATATATTTT
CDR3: CAWTRPSTGNTIYF

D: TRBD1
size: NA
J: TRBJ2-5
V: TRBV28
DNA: TGTGCCAGCAGTGAGGGACAGGGCCAAGAGACCCAGTACTTC
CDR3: CASSEGQGQETQYF